These T cell receptor beta chains were read from a single sample in a study of blood T cell repertoires in COVID-19. Assay used: immunoSEQ multiplex PCR; TCRdb lists only in-frame clones, some missing. The sample lists 350,000 to 550,000 clones; around 91% were seen once. Specimen: PBMCs or T cells enriched from blood (not recorded which). All receptors come from a man aged 25 to 40 who had recovered from COVID-19. CDR3s include the opening cysteine and the closing phenylalanine or tryptophan. The order of the fields is V gene, CDR3 protein.

V gene: TRBV5-4; CDR3 protein: CASSYPGQGLNSNQPQHF
V gene: TRBV18; CDR3 protein: CASSPGQLSNQPQHF
V gene: TRBV11-2; CDR3 protein: CASSYRRQGVLNTEAFF
V gene: TRBV28; CDR3 protein: CASSLSSGTEYGYTF
V gene: TRBV6-1; CDR3 protein: CASSEAGTSREQYF
V gene: TRBV10-3; CDR3 protein: CAISGGLAGVNEQFF
V gene: TRBV5-1; CDR3 protein: CASSLGPGQINSPLHF
V gene: TRBV3-1/TRBV3-2; CDR3 protein: CASSQSFGGRAEAFF
V gene: TRBV6-5; CDR3 protein: CASSYDYPTGELFF
V gene: TRBV2; CDR3 protein: CASSVEGQKAYGYTF
V gene: TRBV19; CDR3 protein: CASSQGVWTEAFF
V gene: TRBV5-6; CDR3 protein: CASTGRANNEQFF
V gene: TRBV30; CDR3 protein: CAGQGATEQYF
V gene: TRBV28; CDR3 protein: CASSLNNYEQYF
V gene: TRBV7-3; CDR3 protein: CASSAASESTDTQYF
V gene: TRBV5-5; CDR3 protein: CASSLAPDTEAFF
V gene: TRBV6-5; CDR3 protein: CASRGTAYEQYF
V gene: TRBV21-1; CDR3 protein: CASSYRKLSGTPTEQYF
V gene: TRBV7-9; CDR3 protein: CASSFQAAGTEAFF
V gene: TRBV18; CDR3 protein: CASSYLRRGNTGELFF
V gene: TRBV4-2; CDR3 protein: CASSQDLLAGGAEQFF
V gene: TRBV30; CDR3 protein: CAWRGGGTNTGELFF
V gene: TRBV2; CDR3 protein: CASSGWVGDATNEKLFF
V gene: TRBV7-2; CDR3 protein: CASSLGQGTGYEQYF
V gene: TRBV28; CDR3 protein: CASRTPGHLGGDTQYF
V gene: TRBV15; CDR3 protein: CATSRDQGYGTPLHF
V gene: TRBV19; CDR3 protein: CASTNDRNSPLHF
V gene: TRBV7-9; CDR3 protein: CASSLGTGGGITDTQYF
V gene: TRBV4-1; CDR3 protein: CASSQHSVEEETQYF
V gene: TRBV5-8; CDR3 protein: CASSWGTAPRQETQYF
V gene: TRBV6-5; CDR3 protein: CASSSSVSEQYF
V gene: TRBV19; CDR3 protein: CASSMAELNTEAFF
V gene: TRBV5-5; CDR3 protein: CASSLGQFTDTQYF
V gene: TRBV7-9; CDR3 protein: CASSLVGDYNEQFF
V gene: TRBV3-1/TRBV3-2; CDR3 protein: CASSPPGQGGEKLFF
V gene: TRBV29-1; CDR3 protein: CSAGGGPRETQYF
V gene: TRBV19; CDR3 protein: CASSDSGGNQPQHF
V gene: TRBV3-1/TRBV3-2; CDR3 protein: CASSQDGAFGGTGELFF
V gene: TRBV2; CDR3 protein: CASKKSGGLVGYTF
V gene: TRBV2; CDR3 protein: CASSDNSLLYGNTIYF
V gene: TRBV20-1; CDR3 protein: CSASYREETQYF
V gene: TRBV13; CDR3 protein: CASSLEQGNTEAFF
V gene: TRBV11-2; CDR3 protein: CASSLAIPRGEWEYGYTF
V gene: TRBV4-2; CDR3 protein: CASSQGGLASPLHF
V gene: TRBV7-9; CDR3 protein: CASSLRRYWYEQFF
V gene: TRBV10-2; CDR3 protein: CASSGIRRTVMDEQYF
V gene: TRBV6-5; CDR3 protein: CAGQGGREQYF
V gene: TRBV5-4; CDR3 protein: CASSLGGPGSSYEQYF
V gene: TRBV27; CDR3 protein: CASSARGNTEAFF
V gene: TRBV7-3; CDR3 protein: CASSRQGPSEQYF
V gene: TRBV11-2; CDR3 protein: CASSPRQGMGTEAFF
V gene: TRBV5-6; CDR3 protein: CASSLEVGRYEQYF
V gene: TRBV6-5; CDR3 protein: CASTLAGDTQYF
V gene: TRBV28; CDR3 protein: CASSNTGGQFSPLHF
V gene: TRBV19; CDR3 protein: CASKWGTSGYNEQFF
V gene: TRBV28; CDR3 protein: CASSSGREQYF
V gene: TRBV7-3; CDR3 protein: CASSSVASAKQYF
V gene: TRBV7-2; CDR3 protein: CASSKLPSSYEQYF
V gene: TRBV5-1; CDR3 protein: CASSPDRRNSPLHF
V gene: TRBV6-5; CDR3 protein: CASSYSGTGTQPQHF